This passage covers 5 T cell receptor beta chains from one sample sequenced in a study of T cells in Graves' hyperthyroidism and ophthalmopathy (dated by TCRdb to about 2019). Library construction relied on multiplex PCR. Sequencer: Illumina HiSeq 2000. The TCR beta CDR3 regions were amplified from the RNA transcripts. The TCR CDR3 was subjected to a first round of RT-PCR using the HTBI primer set and the Qiagen OneStep RT-PCR kit. In TCRdb, the public reads were trimmed at Q25 with fastp and aligned with MiXCR, with productive beta chains retained. When rows share a CDR3 protein, they turn into one entry using the most common DNA and genes. This sample has roughly 240,000 distinct CDR3 sequences in its table, and roughly 22% of those were observed once. Roughly 35% of the sample rests with the top ten. Specimen: blood. The receptors were sampled from a middle-aged woman with Graves' ophthalmopathy.

There are many counts of this clonotype. J is TRBJ1-1 and V is TRBV4-2; the D is unclear. V was cut by 3 bases and J by 6 bases, with 8 bases left in between. Germline values: CDR1 LGHNA, CDR2 YNFKEQ. CDR3 length: 12 residues. The CDR3 DNA sequence: TGTGCCAGCAGCCAGAGCTACGCTGAAGCTTTCTTT. Translated, it gives CASSQSYAEAFF.

This clonotype was recorded at least ten times. The chain recombines TRBV5-1 with TRBJ2-2; D unresolved. V dropped 3 bases and J dropped 0 bases, with 15 bases sitting between them. Germline loops: CDR1 SGHRS, CDR2 YFSETQ. The CDR3 sequence is 17 residues long. The CDR3 region is CASSYIVTTPNTGELFF. The CDR3 nucleotides read TGCGCCAGCAGCTACATCGTTACAACTCCGAACACCGGGGAGCTGTTTTTT.

This clonotype came up many times. This chain uses TRBV6-1 with TRBJ2-4; the match to TRBD1 covers 10 bases. V lost 6 bases and J lost 6; bases outside the gene matches: 5. Germline CDR1 reads MNHNS; CDR2 reads SASEGT. The CDR3 is 14 amino acids. The CDR3 region is CASREWTGGNIQYF. CDR3 in DNA: TGTGCCAGCAGGGAGTGGACAGGGGGAAACATTCAGTACTTC.

This clonotype was counted between two and nine times. The V gene is TRBV28, the J gene TRBJ1-1; tentatively, D is TRBD1 (5 bases). Looked up from germline, CDR1 is MDHEN and CDR2 is SYDVKM. V lost 7 bases to trimming and J lost 11 bases, with 26 bases between them. The CDR3 is made up of 15 amino acids. This chain's CDR3 is CASTFKGVGPPRAFF. Written as DNA, the CDR3 is TGTGCCAGCACCTTCAAAGGGGTGGGCCCCCCGAGGGCTTTCTTT. Filled out from reference TRBV28 and TRBJ1-1, the complete variable domain reads DVKVTQSSRYLVKRTGEKVFLECVQDMDHENMFWYRQDPGLGLRLIYFSYDVKMKEKGDIPEGYSVSREKKERFSLILESASTNQTSMYLCASTFKGVGPPRAFFGQGTRLTVV.

This rearrangement joins TRBV6-1 to TRBJ2-5; no firm D call. CDR3 length: 14 residues. Trimming left V 4 bases short and J 5 bases short, with 14 bases between. Germline-derived CDR1 and CDR2 are MNHNS and SASEGT. CDR3 nucleotide sequence: TGTGCCAGCAGTGGGGCCTTGGCCCGGGAGACCCAGTACTTC. Amino acids: CASSGALARETQYF.